This TCR beta chain was identified in a study of cytomegalovirus exposure and HLA in healthy donors. While the first cohort had hundreds of subjects, the donors belonged to the separate validation cohort of about 110 subjects. The method was immunoSEQ multiplex PCR; TCRdb's version includes in-frame clones alone and lacks a portion of them. The table shows approximately 170,000 clones, with 84% occurring only once. The sample was PBMCs. The clonotype was recovered from a man younger than 40 in good health and CMV-seropositive.

Written as DNA, the CDR3 is TGTGCCAGCAGGCCAGGGTTAGCTAACTATGGCTACACCTTC. This sequence encodes CASRPGLANYGYTF. This chain joins TRBV6-4 and TRBJ1-2, with a weak D call TRBD1 (5 bases). Germline V lookup: CDR1 MRHNA, CDR2 SNTAGT. Between the trimmed V and J ends, which lost 6 bases and 0 bases, there was a span of 11 bases. The CDR3 length is 14 residues.